The 32 T cell receptor beta chains below were found in one sample sequenced in a study of shared clonotypes between healthy human individuals. Using immunoSEQ multiplex PCR, the repertoire was profiled, and TCRdb retains in-frame clones only, with some absent. The sample lists around 1,900,000 clones; around 95% were seen once. Naive CD8 cells lacked CD45RO and underwent positive selection for CCR7, leaving out terminally differentiated effector memory CD45RA+ cells. Sequencing used naive CD8+ T cells from PBMCs. Source of these receptors: a man younger than 35 in good health. Some clones in this sample may be carry-over from other donors' samples.

The J gene is TRBJ2-1, the V gene TRBV6-5; D is perhaps TRBD2 (5 bases). The V gene lost 3 bases and the J gene lost 7 bases, with 10 bases spanning the gap. CDR1 is MNHEY, CDR2 SVGAGI, per germline. This CDR3 is built from 13 residues. CDR3: CASSYGLLNEQFF. The CDR3 bases are TGTGCCAGCAGTTATGGACTCTTAAATGAGCAGTTCTTC.

The chain employs TRBV11-2 and TRBJ1-1; tentative D call: TRBD1 (5 bases). The V and J ends lost 4 bases and 4 bases respectively, with 13 bases between them. The CDR3 extends over 14 amino acids. In germline, CDR1 is SGHAT, CDR2 FQNNGV. The CDR3: CASSSTGWGTEAFF. For the CDR3, the DNA is TGTGCCAGCAGCTCAACAGGTTGGGGCACTGAAGCTTTCTTT. Supplemented by reference TRBV11-2 and TRBJ1-1, the full variable domain reads EAGVAQSPRYKIIEKRQSVAFWCNPISGHATLYWYQQILGQGPKLLIQFQNNGVVDDSQLPKDRFSAERLKGVDSTLKIQPAKLEDSAVYLCASSSTGWGTEAFFGQGTRLTVV.

The chain combines TRBV12-5 with TRBJ2-1; 7 nucleotides line up with TRBD1. The CDR3 consists of 15 residues. The germline V gene has CDR1 LGHNT and CDR2 FRNRAP. V lost 1 base, J lost 0 bases, and 0 bases stayed unmatched. The CDR3, as DNA: TGTGCTAGTGGTTTGGCAGGGGGCTCCTACAATGAGCAGTTCTTC. Protein sequence: CASGLAGGSYNEQFF.

CDR3 nucleotides: TGTGCCAGCAGCTCGGGACTCGAGCAGTACTTC. Its protein product is CASSSGLEQYF. The chain carries TRBV5-6 and TRBJ2-7; D possibly corresponds to TRBD2 (6 bases). This CDR3 has 11 residues. Germline V gene lookup returns CDR1 SGHDT and CDR2 YYEEEE. Trimming took 3 bases from V and 6 from J, leaving 7 bases between them.

This clone is a singleton in its sample. This chain joins TRBV6-6 and TRBJ2-1; 10 bases match TRBD2. J gave up 9 bases and V 9 bases, and 17 bases lay outside the gene matches. The CDR3 extends over 16 amino acids. In germline, CDR1 is MNHNY, CDR2 SVGAGI (reference sequence). CDR3 sequence (DNA): TGTGCCAGTACCTTACCCGAGCGGGAGGGCCTCGGTGAGCAGTTCTTC. It yields the protein CASTLPEREGLGEQFF.

This clone was seen a single time. The chain has TRBV9 and TRBJ2-4; D remains unclear. The CDR3 covers 15 residues. Germline V gene data show CDR1 as SGDLS and CDR2 as YYNGEE. The germline V and J ends were trimmed by 0 bases and 4 bases, with 11 bases remaining between them. CDR3 nucleotide sequence: TGTGCCAGCAGCGTAGTACCAGACTCAAAAAACATTCAGTACTTC. Protein product: CASSVVPDSKNIQYF.

The chain carries TRBV28 and TRBJ1-1, with a weak D call TRBD1 (5 bases). Germline V gene lookup returns CDR1 MDHEN and CDR2 SYDVKM. There are 13 residues in the CDR3. Trimming cost V 11 bases and J 8 bases, with 21 bases left between them. The CDR3 region is CAARPPRADEAFF. The CDR3 bases are TGTGCCGCCCGGCCCCCCAGGGCGGACGAAGCTTTCTTT.

This clone appeared once. The chain has TRBV4-1 and TRBJ1-1; D may be TRBD1 (6 bases). Germline V gene lookup returns CDR1 MGHRA and CDR2 YSYEKL. The V end lost 1 base, the J end lost 3 bases, and 12 bases lay between the germline ends. The CDR3 totals 15 residues. DNA of the CDR3: TGCGCCAGCAGCCAAGTTGCAGGGGCGGACACTGAAGCTTTCTTT. It yields the protein CASSQVAGADTEAFF.

The chain combines TRBV11-2 with TRBJ2-5, with no clear D. CDR1 is SGHAT, CDR2 FQNNGV, per germline. CDR3 length: 14 residues. V lost 4 bases and J 2 bases, leaving 11 bases between the germline ends. CDR3 sequence (DNA): TGTGCCAGCAGCTCCCTAGGTGTGCAAGAGACCCAGTACTTC. It specifies CASSSLGVQETQYF. The full variable domain, completed using reference TRBV11-2 and TRBJ2-5, is EAGVAQSPRYKIIEKRQSVAFWCNPISGHATLYWYQQILGQGPKLLIQFQNNGVVDDSQLPKDRFSAERLKGVDSTLKIQPAKLEDSAVYLCASSSLGVQETQYFGPGTRLLVL.

V usage is TRBV18 and J usage is TRBJ2-1; D possibly corresponds to TRBD2 (5 bases). In germline, CDR1 is KGHSH, CDR2 LQKENI. Trimming stripped 3 bases from V and 8 bases from J, with 14 bases between. There are 14 residues in the CDR3. Here the CDR3 reads CASSPVPSRDEQFF. The DNA for the CDR3 is TGTGCCAGCTCACCGGTGCCTAGCCGCGATGAGCAGTTCTTC.

This chain links TRBV4-3 with TRBJ2-1, with D perhaps matching TRBD1 or TRBD2 (5 bases each). There are 15 residues in the CDR3. V lost 4 bases to trimming and J lost 8 bases, with 18 bases between them. Germline CDR1 is LGHNA and CDR2 is YSLEER. In DNA form, the CDR3 reads TGCGCCAGCAGCCCGTCCGGGACCCAGTTGGATGAGCAGTTCTTC. Translating it yields CASSPSGTQLDEQFF.

J is TRBJ2-2 and V is TRBV30; TRBD2 might be the D (6 bases). V lost 1 base and J lost 5, with 17 bases in between. Germline V gene data show CDR1 as GTSNPN and CDR2 as SVGIG (reference sequence). The CDR3 is made up of 16 amino acids. CDR3 DNA sequence: TGTGCCTGGAGTGACGAGGAGGGACGCGGGACCGGGGAGCTGTTTTTT. Translation: CAWSDEEGRGTGELFF.

This chain joins TRBV19 and TRBJ1-4, with D unresolved. CDR3 length: 15 amino acids. Germline V gene data show CDR1 as LNHDA and CDR2 as SQIVND (reference sequence). Trimming shortened V by 1 base and J by 0 bases, and 6 bases separated the two germline ends. The CDR3 sequence: CASSIGVATNEKLFF. The CDR3 bases are TGTGCCAGTAGTATAGGGGTTGCAACTAATGAAAAACTGTTTTTT.

The CDR3 here is CSGTTKGGTEAFF. The CDR3 DNA is TGCAGCGGAACTACAAAGGGGGGCACTGAAGCTTTCTTT. V usage is TRBV29-1 and J usage is TRBJ1-1; D perhaps matches TRBD1 (6 bases). The CDR3 is 13 amino acids. Germline assignment: CDR1 SQVTM and CDR2 ANQGSEA. V lost 7 bases and J 4 bases, leaving 16 bases between the germline ends.

CDR3 residues: CASSYGAGVHEQYF. CDR3 sequence (DNA): TGTGCCAGCAGTTACGGGGCGGGAGTCCACGAGCAGTACTTC. J is TRBJ2-7 and V is TRBV6-5; 7 bases align to TRBD2. The V segment lost 2 bases and the J segment 5 bases; nucleotides outside the gene matches: 6. There are 14 residues in the CDR3. Germline CDR1 and CDR2: MNHEY and SVGAGI.

The genes are TRBV27 and TRBJ1-1; tentatively, D is TRBD1 (5 bases). From germline, CDR1 is MNHEY and CDR2 SMNVEV (reference sequence). The CDR3 is 13 amino acids. V gave up 6 bases and J gave up 7 bases, with 15 bases separating them. In DNA, the CDR3 is TGTGCCAGCAGGTGGGGTGAGGGGAATGAAGCTTTCTTT. Its protein is CASRWGEGNEAFF.

The chain uses TRBV27 and TRBJ2-1; possible D gene TRBD2, 6 bases. Germline assignment: CDR1 MNHEY and CDR2 SMNVEV (reference sequence). The CDR3 covers 14 residues. Trimming left V 3 bases short and J 7 bases short, with 13 bases between. CDR3 sequence: CASSFGGPWNEQFF. The CDR3 coding sequence is TGTGCCAGCAGTTTTGGAGGGCCTTGGAATGAGCAGTTCTTC.

The chain employs TRBV29-1 and TRBJ2-2; unclear D gene. Looked up from germline, CDR1 is SQVTM and CDR2 is ANQGSEA. The CDR3 spans 12 residues. The V end was cut by 6 bases, the J end by 4 bases, with 9 bases between. CDR3 DNA: TGCAGCGTCCCCATCCCCACCGGGGAGCTGTTTTTT. Residues: CSVPIPTGELFF.

The chain combines TRBV27 with TRBJ1-2; D perhaps matches TRBD1 (6 bases). The ends were cut back, 0 bases at V and 4 bases at J, with 15 bases in the middle. The CDR3 spans 16 residues. CDR1 and CDR2 (germline): MNHEY, SMNVEV (reference sequence). DNA of the CDR3: TGTGCCAGCAGTTTATCTGGTGGACAGATAGTCTATGGCTACACCTTC. Its translation is CASSLSGGQIVYGYTF.

V is TRBV6-4 and J is TRBJ2-1; 8 positions agree with TRBD2. CDR3 length: 14 residues. J lost 7 bases, V lost 6 bases, and 8 bases had no gene match. CDR1 is MRHNA and CDR2 is SNTAGT in the germline V gene. CDR3 protein: CASSRSGSGNEQFF. The CDR3 DNA is TGTGCCAGCAGCCGGAGCGGGAGCGGTAATGAGCAGTTCTTC.

V usage is TRBV6-1 and J usage is TRBJ2-2, with 8 bases fitting TRBD1. This CDR3 spans 16 amino acids. The germline V gene encodes CDR1 MNHNS and CDR2 SASEGT. Unmatched junction bases numbered 11, after V lost 4 bases and J lost 7 bases. The CDR3 loop reads CASSVGVRGLIGELFF. In DNA, the CDR3 is TGTGCCAGCAGTGTCGGTGTCAGGGGGCTGATCGGGGAGCTGTTTTTT.

The rearrangement uses TRBV28 and TRBJ2-7; 7 positions agree with TRBD2. V shed 1 base and J 0 bases; nucleotides not matched to a gene: 6. The germline V gene encodes CDR1 MDHEN and CDR2 SYDVKM. The CDR3 has 16 amino acids. CDR3 sequence reads: CASSLSAGMSSYEQYF. In nucleotides, the CDR3 is TGTGCCAGCAGTTTATCAGCGGGAATGAGCTCCTACGAGCAGTACTTC.

V usage is TRBV4-1 and J usage is TRBJ2-1, with a possible D match to TRBD1 (6 bases). V lost 1 base, J lost 6 bases, and 13 bases lay in between. The CDR3 has 15 amino acids. In germline, CDR1 is MGHRA, CDR2 YSYEKL. The CDR3 spells CASSQGSGRGNEQFF. CDR3 sequence (DNA): TGCGCCAGCAGCCAAGGAAGCGGCAGGGGCAATGAGCAGTTCTTC.

The chain joins TRBV4-1 to TRBJ2-7; TRBD2 is a possible D gene (5 bases). Germline CDR1 and CDR2: MGHRA and YSYEKL. The V end lost 0 bases, the J end lost 4 bases, and 16 bases lay between the germline ends. The CDR3 spans 16 residues. The CDR3 loop is CASSQDQAGGLYEQYF. CDR3 bases: TGCGCCAGCAGCCAAGATCAGGCAGGAGGACTTTACGAGCAGTACTTC.

A note on this clone: The identical CDR3 is also encoded by other nucleotide sequences in the sample. This sequence joins TRBV5-1 and TRBJ2-1; 10 bases map to TRBD2. In germline, CDR1 is SGHRS, CDR2 YFSETQ. With 2 bases clipped from V and 4 bases from J, the junction kept 3 bases outside the gene matches. The CDR3 length is 15 residues. The CDR3 loop reads CASSFTSGDYNEQFF. DNA of the CDR3: TGCGCCAGCAGCTTTACTAGCGGGGATTACAATGAGCAGTTCTTC.

The chain uses TRBV9 and TRBJ2-5, with TRBD2 matching over 12 bases. This CDR3 contains 15 residues. Looked up from germline, CDR1 is SGDLS and CDR2 is YYNGEE. The trim removed 2 bases at V and 5 bases at J, leaving 4 bases unmatched. CDR3 sequence: CASSVSSGRGETQYF. The CDR3 coding sequence is TGTGCCAGCAGCGTCTCTAGCGGGAGGGGGGAGACCCAGTACTTC.

The rearrangement links TRBV9 to TRBJ1-2; D remains unclear. Germline V gene data show CDR1 as SGDLS and CDR2 as YYNGEE. The ends were cut back, 3 bases at V and 4 bases at J, with 16 bases in the middle. The CDR3 is 15 residues long. CDR3 sequence: CASSAVVRGSYGYTF. CDR3 bases: TGTGCCAGCAGCGCCGTGGTTCGGGGATCCTATGGCTACACCTTC.

V is TRBV15 and J is TRBJ2-7; TRBD2 matches at 8 bases. The ends lost 5 bases at V and 3 bases at J; junction bases unmatched: 9. CDR3 length: 15 residues. Germline assignment: CDR1 LNHNV and CDR2 YYDKDF (reference sequence). CDR3 region: CATSPAGDGFYEQYF. In DNA form, the CDR3 reads TGTGCCACCAGCCCAGCGGGGGACGGATTCTACGAGCAGTACTTC.

This clone was counted a single time. V is TRBV2 and J is TRBJ2-7, with D hard to call. Germline V gene lookup returns CDR1 SNHLY and CDR2 FYNNEI. V was pared by 7 bases and J by 3 bases, with 16 bases between. The CDR3 spans 14 residues. The CDR3 DNA sequence: TGTGCCAGCAAAACAAGGCCCTTTGACTACGAGCAGTACTTC. Translation: CASKTRPFDYEQYF.

Here the CDR3 reads CASSLDVGRGSPLYNEQFF. The CDR3 coding sequence is TGTGCCAGCAGCTTAGATGTGGGAAGGGGGAGTCCCCTATACAATGAGCAGTTCTTC. The chain is built from TRBV11-2 and TRBJ2-1; a weak D match, TRBD1 (6 bases). The CDR3 runs to 19 residues. V gave up 0 bases and J gave up 4 bases, with 22 bases separating them. Germline V gene sequence: CDR1 SGHAT, CDR2 FQNNGV.

The CDR3 spells CASSVRDRTYEQYF. The CDR3 DNA is TGTGCCAGTAGTGTCCGGGACAGAACCTACGAGCAGTACTTC. V gene TRBV19 combines with J gene TRBJ2-7, with TRBD1 matching over 7 bases. V gave up 5 bases and J gave up 2 bases; unmatched junction bases: 6. CDR3 length: 14 residues. Looked up from germline, CDR1 is LNHDA and CDR2 is SQIVND (reference sequence). Combining the CDR3 with reference TRBV19 and TRBJ2-7 gives the whole variable domain DGGITQSPKYLFRKEGQNVTLSCEQNLNHDAMYWYRQDPGQGLRLIYYSQIVNDFQKGDIAEGYSVSREKKESFPLTVTSAQKNPTAFYLCASSVRDRTYEQYFGPGTRLTVT.

The chain couples TRBV27 to TRBJ1-5; 7 nucleotides align to TRBD1. V lost 2 bases to trimming and J lost 0 bases; unmatched junction nucleotides: 10. This CDR3 is 18 amino acids long. The germline CDR1 and CDR2 sequences are MNHEY and SMNVEV (reference sequence). The CDR3 sequence is CASSLTAGTEYSNQPQHF. In nucleotides, the CDR3 is TGTGCCAGCAGTTTAACCGCCGGGACAGAATATAGCAATCAGCCCCAGCATTTT.